Given below is one T cell receptor (beta chain) in context. Germline CDR1 and CDR2: MDHEN and SYDVKM. This CDR3 spans 17 amino acids. J lost 0 bases, V lost 3 bases, and 6 bases had no gene match. This sample was included in a study of blood T cell repertoires in COVID-19. For the study at large: Whether acute or convalescent, the COVID-19 samples came from the United States, Italy and Spain. The cDNA or gDNA used as material had been derived from T cells, B-cell-depleted T cells, or PBMCs.

Authors' methods: Amplification of reference gene primers was used by the study to estimate nucleated cell counts. The data were produced by immunoSEQ multiplex PCR, yet TCRdb's version contains in-frame clones alone and is incomplete. V, J and clone size derive from that table, while D and trimming were established from the DNA sequence. The sample lists over 150,000 clones, around 90% occurring once. Sample: peripheral blood. The chain has TRBV28 and TRBJ2-1, with 9 bases identical to TRBD2. The receptor was isolated from a woman aged 80 or over with COVID-19, enrolled during active disease. The CDR3 coding sequence is TGTGCCAGCAGTTTGAGTAGCGGGAGAAGCTCCTACAATGAGCAGTTCTTC. Translating it yields CASSLSSGRSSYNEQFF. Full variable domain (outside the CDR3, taken from reference TRBV28 and TRBJ2-1): DVKVTQSSRYLVKRTGEKVFLECVQDMDHENMFWYRQDPGLGLRLIYFSYDVKMKEKGDIPEGYSVSREKKERFSLILESASTNQTSMYLCASSLSSGRSSYNEQFFGPGTRLTVL.